These 30 T cell receptor beta chains were all obtained from the same sample, sequenced in a study of cytomegalovirus exposure and HLA in healthy donors. With 60 Vbeta and 13 Jbeta primers, the PCR was carried out. TCRdb's table, derived via immunoSEQ multiplex PCR, lists solely in-frame clones and lacks some. The profile shows 150,000 to 200,000 clones, more than 65% of them singletons. Sequenced input: PBMCs. Source of these receptors: a man younger than 40 in good health and CMV-seronegative.

The chain combines TRBV7-2 with TRBJ2-1; 7 nucleotides agree with TRBD2. Germline V gene sequence: CDR1 SGHTA, CDR2 FQGNSA. This CDR3 is 12 amino acids long. V lost 6 bases to trimming and J lost 9 bases; unmatched junction nucleotides: 5. In nucleotides, the CDR3 is TGTGCCAGCAGACCCTGGGGGGGTGAGCAGTTCTTC. It encodes CASRPWGGEQFF.

The V gene is TRBV7-8, the J gene TRBJ1-2; D gene uncertain. This CDR3 region has 14 residues. Trimming pared 0 bases from V and 5 bases from J, leaving 10 bases between. CDR1 is SGHVS, CDR2 FQNEAQ, per germline. The CDR3 sequence: CASSLASDNYGYTF. As DNA, the CDR3 is TGTGCCAGCAGCTTAGCTTCAGACAATTATGGCTACACCTTC.

The chain has TRBV19 and TRBJ2-7; D is possibly TRBD1 (5 bases). Germline V gene sequence: CDR1 LNHDA, CDR2 SQIVND (reference sequence). The V end was cut by 7 bases, the J end by 1 base, with 11 bases between. This CDR3 contains 13 residues. Here the CDR3 DNA reads TGTGCCAGTACAGCAGGGATGTCCTACGAGCAGTACTTC. Amino acid sequence: CASTAGMSYEQYF.

DNA of the CDR3: TGTGCCAGCACCACGTCACTTGGCACAGATACGCAGTATTTT. Translated, it gives CASTTSLGTDTQYF. V and J are TRBV6-5 and TRBJ2-3; D remains unclear. The CDR3 sequence is 14 residues long. Germline values: CDR1 MNHEY, CDR2 SVGAGI. With 7 bases removed from V and 1 base from J, the gap between germline ends came to 12 bases.

The chain is built from TRBV2 and TRBJ1-1; D is unclear. The V gene lost 8 bases and the J gene lost 5 bases, with 9 bases spanning the gap. This CDR3 spans 11 amino acids. Germline V gene data show CDR1 as SNHLY and CDR2 as FYNNEI. The CDR3 DNA is TGTGCCAGCGACCCGGGGACTGAAGCTTTCTTT. It codes for CASDPGTEAFF.

The chain couples TRBV19 to TRBJ1-1, with 8 bases that match TRBD1. The CDR3 length is 15 residues. CDR1 and CDR2 from the germline V gene are LNHDA and SQIVND (reference sequence). Trimming took 4 bases from V and 4 from J; bases not matched to a gene: 8. The CDR3 loop is CASSTAGGLRTEAFF. In nucleotides, the CDR3 is TGTGCCAGTAGTACCGCAGGGGGCTTGCGCACTGAAGCTTTCTTT.

This clone was counted a few times. The rearrangement joins TRBV7-6 to TRBJ2-7; 8 nucleotides agree with TRBD1. The CDR3 has 14 residues. The V and J ends lost 5 bases and 5 bases, in that order; junction bases with no gene match: 8. Per germline, CDR1 SGHVS and CDR2 FNYEAQ. In DNA, the CDR3 is TGTGCCAGCAGCCTTCGGGACAGGAGCCACGAGCAGTACTTC. Its protein is CASSLRDRSHEQYF.

Only one count was recorded for this clone. CDR3 bases: TGCGCCAGCAGCTTGGGCAACACAGGATACAATGAGCAGTTCTTC. Residues: CASSLGNTGYNEQFF. The chain uses TRBV5-1 and TRBJ2-1; D is possibly TRBD1 (5 bases). The CDR3 length is 15 residues. Per the germline V gene, CDR1 is SGHRS and CDR2 is YFSETQ. Trimming stripped 0 bases from V and 4 bases from J, with 11 bases between.

The rearrangement links TRBV4-2 to TRBJ2-5, with 10 bases matching TRBD2. The ends lost 0 bases at V and 0 bases at J; junction bases unmatched: 7. The CDR3 contains 18 residues. Germline V gene sequence: CDR1 LGHNA, CDR2 YNFKEQ. The CDR3 DNA is TGTGCCAGCAGCCAAGAATGGCTAGCGGGAGTGTACCAAGAGACCCAGTACTTC. It codes for CASSQEWLAGVYQETQYF.

The V and J genes are TRBV28 and TRBJ1-2, with a weak D call TRBD1 (5 bases). CDR3 length equals 13 residues. Trimming cost V 7 bases and J 5 bases, with 14 bases left between them. CDR1 and CDR2 (germline): MDHEN, SYDVKM. CDR3 amino acids: CASTFNGGYGYTF. The CDR3 DNA reads as TGTGCCAGCACCTTTAACGGGGGTTATGGCTACACCTTC.

The gene calls are TRBV5-1 and TRBJ2-5; perhaps TRBD2 as D (5 bases). Germline V gene sequence: CDR1 SGHRS, CDR2 YFSETQ. Trimming cost V 5 bases and J 4 bases, with 15 bases left between them. This CDR3 region has 14 residues. The CDR3: CASRYTGERETQYF. CDR3 nucleotide sequence: TGCGCCAGCAGGTACACTGGGGAGCGAGAGACCCAGTACTTC.

The chain carries TRBV14 and TRBJ1-1; D gene unclear. Germline assignment: CDR1 SGHDN and CDR2 FVKESK. This CDR3 is 11 amino acids long. V was trimmed by 0 bases and J by 7 bases, leaving 3 bases between them. In DNA, the CDR3 is TGTGCCAGCAGCCAAGATCGTGAAGCTTTCTTT. Translating gives CASSQDREAFF.

The V and J genes are TRBV5-4 and TRBJ2-5; 8 bases match TRBD1. V lost 2 bases and J lost 5; bases outside the gene matches: 5. The CDR3 is 14 amino acids. CDR1 and CDR2 (germline): SGHNT, YYREEE (reference sequence). The CDR3 loop reads CASSFQGAEETQYF. The CDR3, as DNA: TGTGCCAGCAGCTTCCAGGGGGCGGAGGAGACCCAGTACTTC.

The rearrangement uses TRBV30 and TRBJ1-6; 10 positions match TRBD1. After removal of 7 bases from V and 4 bases from J, the junction contained 4 bases not matched to a gene. The CDR3 contains 14 residues. Germline V gene data show CDR1 as GTSNPN and CDR2 as SVGIG (reference sequence). The CDR3 nucleotides are TGTGCCTCTAGACAGGGGGCTTATAATTCACCCCTCCACTTT. Its translation is CASRQGAYNSPLHF. Full variable domain (rest looked up from reference TRBV30 and TRBJ1-6): SQTIHQWPATLVQPVGSPLSLECTVEGTSNPNLYWYRQAAGRGLQLLFYSVGIGQISSEVPQNLSASRPQDRQFILSSKKLLLSDSGFYLCASRQGAYNSPLHFGNGTRLTVT.

This clone was observed a single time. This chain connects TRBV6-6 to TRBJ1-1, with 10 bases fitting TRBD1. The CDR3 runs 14 residues. Looked up from germline, CDR1 is MNHNY and CDR2 is SVGAGI (reference sequence). V lost 5 bases to trimming and J lost 3 bases; unmatched junction nucleotides: 3. This CDR3 reads CASSRTGGDTEAFF. DNA for the CDR3: TGTGCCAGCAGTCGGACAGGGGGGGACACTGAAGCTTTCTTT.

The chain combines TRBV10-3 with TRBJ1-2, with 8 bases fitting TRBD1. V was clipped by 11 bases and J by 3 bases; unmatched bases: 5. CDR1 ENHRY and CDR2 SYGVKD come from the germline V gene. The CDR3 is 12 amino acids. DNA for the CDR3: TGTGCCTTCGGGGGACAGGACTATGGCTACACCTTC. As protein: CAFGGQDYGYTF.

The chain links TRBV10-1 to TRBJ2-5; tentative D call: TRBD1 (6 bases). TRBJ2-7 matches the DNA end more closely, so the J call is doubtful. The germline V gene encodes CDR1 WNHNN and CDR2 SYGVQD (reference sequence). The CDR3 covers 14 residues. The CDR3, as DNA: TGCGCCAGCAGTGTGGACAGTCAAAGCTACGAGCAGTACTTC. Protein sequence: CASSVDSQSYEQYF.

The chain uses TRBV5-1 and TRBJ2-3; TRBD1 is a possible D gene (6 bases). The germline V gene encodes CDR1 SGHRS and CDR2 YFSETQ. Trimming cost V 0 bases and J 4 bases, with 18 bases left between them. This CDR3 has 17 residues. CDR3 nucleotide sequence: TGCGCCAGCAGCTTGGGACAGGCTGCGCTTCCCGCAGATACGCAGTATTTT. It yields the protein CASSLGQAALPADTQYF.

In this sample, this clone turned up a few times. V gene TRBV30 combines with J gene TRBJ2-1; D may be TRBD2 (6 bases). The CDR3 spans 15 residues. The V and J ends lost 2 bases and 5 bases respectively, with 16 bases between them. Germline-derived CDR1 and CDR2 are GTSNPN and SVGIG (reference sequence). CDR3 loop: CAWSQDWRGNNEQFF. The CDR3 DNA is TGTGCCTGGAGTCAGGACTGGCGGGGTAACAATGAGCAGTTCTTC.

The chain combines TRBV5-8 with TRBJ2-7; tentatively, D is TRBD1 (5 bases). CDR1 SGHTS and CDR2 YDEGEE come from the germline V gene. The CDR3 is 14 residues long. V was cut by 5 bases and J by 3 bases, with 15 bases left in between. The CDR3 reads CASRREDTNYEQYF. The CDR3 DNA reads as TGTGCCAGCAGGAGAGAGGACACGAACTACGAGCAGTACTTC.

This chain joins TRBV5-1 and TRBJ2-5; D may be TRBD2 (5 bases). V lost 0 bases and J lost 5, with 11 bases in between. Germline V gene data show CDR1 as SGHRS and CDR2 as YFSETQ. The CDR3 extends over 14 amino acids. The CDR3 loop is CASSLAVEGETQYF. The CDR3 nucleotides are TGCGCCAGCAGCTTGGCCGTCGAGGGTGAGACCCAGTACTTC.

This clone was seen more than once but under ten times. The V and J genes are TRBV19 and TRBJ2-7; 7 nucleotides match TRBD1. This CDR3 is built from 16 residues. J gave up 5 bases and V 5 bases, and 15 bases lay outside the gene matches. Germline CDR1 and CDR2: LNHDA and SQIVND (reference sequence). CDR3 bases: TGTGCCAGTAGTTCCCGACCGGGACAGCAAGGCGACGAGCAGTACTTC. Translating gives CASSSRPGQQGDEQYF.

The rearrangement uses TRBV30 and TRBJ1-4; D ambiguous. Germline V lookup: CDR1 GTSNPN, CDR2 SVGIG (reference sequence). Trimming left V 0 bases short and J 8 bases short, with 16 bases between. The CDR3 totals 15 residues. CDR3: CAWSVRVALEEKLFF. CDR3 DNA sequence: TGTGCCTGGAGTGTACGGGTAGCCCTGGAAGAAAAACTGTTTTTT.

This clone appeared a single time. CDR3 coding DNA: TGTGCCAGCCGAGGACAAGGGGCCGACAATCAGCCCCAGCATTTT. Its translation: CASRGQGADNQPQHF. This chain connects TRBV2 to TRBJ1-5, with a weak D call TRBD1 (5 bases). The CDR3 consists of 15 residues. With 8 bases removed from V and 3 bases from J, the gap between germline ends came to 17 bases. Germline CDR1 reads SNHLY; CDR2 reads FYNNEI. Complete variable domain (other parts from reference TRBV2 and TRBJ1-5): EPEVTQTPSHQVTQMGQEVILRCVPISNHLYFYWYRQILGQKVEFLVSFYNNEISEKSEIFDDQFSVERPDGSNFTLKIRSTKLEDSAMYFCASRGQGADNQPQHFGDGTRLSIL.

This clone appeared a few times. V is TRBV28 and J is TRBJ2-7, with 7 bases fitting TRBD1. V lost 6 bases and J lost 2; bases outside the gene matches: 13. Germline CDR1 and CDR2: MDHEN and SYDVKM. The CDR3 runs 16 residues. CDR3 protein: CASSYTGTEHPYEQYF. The DNA for the CDR3 is TGTGCCAGCAGCTATACAGGGACAGAACACCCCTACGAGCAGTACTTC.

The rearrangement uses TRBV7-2 and TRBJ1-3; no clear D. With 4 bases removed from V and 0 bases from J, the gap between germline ends came to 16 bases. Germline V gene lookup returns CDR1 SGHTA and CDR2 FQGNSA. This CDR3 has 17 residues. CDR3 loop: CASSSRPSGSSGNTIYF. The CDR3, as DNA: TGTGCCAGCAGCTCCCGCCCGAGCGGGAGCTCTGGAAACACCATATATTTT.

The rearrangement joins TRBV30 to TRBJ2-7; 11 bases are a match to TRBD1. Trimming removed 2 bases from V and 3 bases from J; junction bases left unmatched: 3. In germline, CDR1 is GTSNPN, CDR2 SVGIG (reference sequence). This CDR3 has 14 amino acids. CDR3 sequence reads: CAWSPDRGHYEQYF. The CDR3 DNA reads TGTGCCTGGAGTCCGGACAGGGGGCACTACGAGCAGTACTTC.

The V gene is TRBV19, the J gene TRBJ2-7; possible D gene TRBD2, 7 bases. The V gene lost 4 bases and the J gene lost 6 bases, with 13 bases spanning the gap. Germline CDR1 LNHDA, CDR2 SQIVND (reference sequence). The CDR3 has 13 residues. The CDR3 protein is CASSKNREGEQYF. CDR3 nucleotides: TGTGCCAGTAGTAAGAACAGGGAGGGCGAGCAGTACTTC.

V gene TRBV19 combines with J gene TRBJ1-5; D remains ambiguous. CDR3 size: 13 residues. Germline V lookup: CDR1 LNHDA, CDR2 SQIVND (reference sequence). V lost 0 bases, J lost 4 bases, and 4 bases lay in between. CDR3 nucleotides: TGTGCCAGTAGTATAGACCCTAATCAGCCCCAGCATTTT. Amino acid sequence: CASSIDPNQPQHF.

The V gene is TRBV5-1, the J gene TRBJ2-5; 9 bases align to TRBD2. V lost 3 bases, J lost 5 bases, and 11 bases stayed unmatched. Germline CDR1 reads SGHRS; CDR2 reads YFSETQ. The CDR3 covers 16 residues. The CDR3 region is CASSYANSGSKETQYF. CDR3 DNA sequence: TGCGCCAGCAGCTACGCCAATAGCGGGAGTAAGGAGACCCAGTACTTC.